The subject of this entry is one T cell receptor beta chain. Germline lookup yields CDR1 SQVTM and CDR2 ANQGSEA. With 7 bases clipped from V and 2 bases from J, the junction kept 8 bases outside the gene matches. CDR3 length: 14 residues. Clones were sequenced by immunoSEQ multiplex PCR, and TCRdb holds only the in-frame ones, with some missing. This repertoire shows some 670,000 clones, around 89% found once; its top ten account for about 0.26%. These data come from a study of blood T cell repertoires in COVID-19. The sequence was collected from a woman aged 18-30 years with acute or convalescent COVID-19. Sequencing was performed on peripheral blood. The chain combines TRBV29-1 with TRBJ1-2, with 9 bases lining up with TRBD1. Here the CDR3 reads CSADYRGQNYGYTF. The CDR3 DNA sequence: TGCAGCGCCGATTACAGGGGGCAGAACTATGGCTACACCTTC.